The 5 T cell receptor beta chains reported below all come from one sample, sequenced in a study of T cell responses to AZD1222 COVID-19 vaccine. Some clones are missing from TCRdb's copy, which holds only in-frame ones; the method was immunoSEQ multiplex PCR. The sample holds approximately 77,000 clones, roughly 94% seen once. The sample consisted of peripheral blood, taken on day 0 of MenACWY control vaccination. The origin of the receptors is an adult in good health.

V is TRBV6-2 or TRBV6-3 and J is TRBJ1-5; D may be TRBD1 (5 bases). The V end was cut by 6 bases, the J end by 13 bases, with 19 bases between. The CDR3 loop spans 13 amino acids. Germline V gene lookup returns CDR1 MNHEY and CDR2 SVGEGT. CDR3 nucleotides: TGTGCCAGCAGCGCTGATCATAGGGGAGATCAGCATTTT. Translation: CASSADHRGDQHF.

This clone has a single count. The chain recombines TRBV18 with TRBJ2-2, with no clear D. The V gene's germline CDR1 is KGHSH and CDR2 LQKENI. V dropped 8 bases and J dropped 0 bases, with 7 bases sitting between them. The CDR3 has 13 amino acids. The CDR3 here is CASPASNTGELFF. In DNA, the CDR3 is TGTGCCAGCCCAGCCTCGAACACCGGGGAGCTGTTTTTT.

The rearrangement uses TRBV2 and TRBJ2-6; possibly TRBD2 for D (6 bases). This CDR3 spans 17 amino acids. Trimming removed 2 bases from V and 1 base from J, with 12 bases in between. Germline loops: CDR1 SNHLY, CDR2 FYNNEI. The CDR3 loop is CASSEFGGGSGANVLTF. For the CDR3, the DNA is TGTGCCAGCAGTGAATTTGGGGGAGGTTCTGGGGCCAACGTCCTGACTTTC.

The chain uses TRBV7-9 and TRBJ2-5; TRBD1 agrees at 7 bases. V gave up 5 bases and J gave up 0 bases; unmatched junction bases: 6. This CDR3 region has 15 residues. Germline-derived CDR1 and CDR2 are SEHNR and FQNEAQ (reference sequence). CDR3 coding DNA: TGTGCCAGCAGCATTGTGACAGGGAACCAAGAGACCCAGTACTTC. Its translation is CASSIVTGNQETQYF.

The chain is built from TRBV5-1 and TRBJ1-1, with D possibly being TRBD1 (5 bases). The V and J ends lost 2 bases and 8 bases respectively, with 19 bases between them. In germline, CDR1 is SGHRS, CDR2 YFSETQ. This CDR3 has 15 residues. This chain's CDR3 is CASSFGRERGSEAFF. DNA of the CDR3: TGCGCCAGCAGCTTTGGGAGGGAGCGGGGGTCGGAAGCTTTCTTT.